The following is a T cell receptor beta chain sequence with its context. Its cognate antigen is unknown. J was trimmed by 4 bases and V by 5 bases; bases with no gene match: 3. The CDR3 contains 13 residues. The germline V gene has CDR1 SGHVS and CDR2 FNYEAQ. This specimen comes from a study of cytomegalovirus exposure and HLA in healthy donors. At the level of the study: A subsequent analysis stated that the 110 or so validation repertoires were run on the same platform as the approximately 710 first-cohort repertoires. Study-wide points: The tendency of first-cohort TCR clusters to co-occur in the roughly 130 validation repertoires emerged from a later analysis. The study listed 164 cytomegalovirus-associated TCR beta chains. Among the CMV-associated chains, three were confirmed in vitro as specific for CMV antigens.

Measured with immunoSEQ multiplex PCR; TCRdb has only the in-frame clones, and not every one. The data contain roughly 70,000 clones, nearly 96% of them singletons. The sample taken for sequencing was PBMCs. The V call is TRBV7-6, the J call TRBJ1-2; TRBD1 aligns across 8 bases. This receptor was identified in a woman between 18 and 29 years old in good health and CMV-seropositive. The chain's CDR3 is CASSATGGYGYTF. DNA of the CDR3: TGTGCCAGCAGCGCAACAGGGGGCTATGGCTACACCTTC.